Below, 16 T cell receptor beta chains from the same sample are listed, as sequenced in a study of T cells in Graves' hyperthyroidism and ophthalmopathy. Amplification yielded TCR beta CDR3 regions, with RNA transcripts as the source. HTBI primers were the set used in a first-round RT-PCR of the TCR CDR3. TCRdb re-called the multiplex PCR reads through MiXCR, storing one row per CDR3 protein. Here the sample spans 600,000 to 700,000 distinct CDR3 sequences, approximately 15% being singletons. The sequencing sample was made of blood. The receptors originated from a woman between 40 and 55 years old with Graves' ophthalmopathy.

The chain couples TRBV6-1 to TRBJ1-5, with 12 bases lining up with TRBD1. The CDR3 loop spans 17 amino acids. The germline V gene has CDR1 MNHNS and CDR2 SASEGT. Losses at the gene ends were 5 bases for V and 0 bases for J; bases not matched to a gene: 5. CDR3 sequence: CASSRGTGGTSNQPQHF. DNA for the CDR3: TGTGCCAGCAGTAGGGGGACAGGGGGCACTAGCAATCAGCCCCAGCATTTT.

A few counts support this clonotype. The chain joins TRBV4-3 to TRBJ1-1, with TRBD1 matching 8 bases. This CDR3 region has 17 residues. CDR1 and CDR2 (germline): LGHNA, YSLEER. Trimming cost V 2 bases and J 0 bases; bases outside gene matches: 8. The CDR3 here is CASSQSPPQGVNTEAFF. In nucleotides, the CDR3 is TGCGCCAGCAGCCAATCCCCACCACAGGGGGTGAACACTGAAGCTTTCTTT.

This clonotype occurred many times. The chain uses TRBV20-1 and TRBJ2-5; D remains unclear. The CDR3 is 16 residues long. V was trimmed by 4 bases and J by 1 base, leaving 19 bases between them. Germline V lookup: CDR1 DFQATT, CDR2 SNEGSKA (reference sequence). The CDR3 protein is CSAKDSDWLAQETQYF. In nucleotides, the CDR3 is TGCAGTGCTAAGGATTCCGACTGGCTTGCCCAAGAGACCCAGTACTTC.

The sample holds many counts of this clonotype. The V gene is TRBV27, the J gene TRBJ1-2; 7 bases line up with TRBD1. Germline loops: CDR1 MNHEY, CDR2 SMNVEV (reference sequence). CDR3 length: 12 residues. The V gene end was trimmed by 8 bases and the J gene end by 4 bases; junction bases not matched to a gene: 4. Here the CDR3 reads CASGEGAYGYTF. CDR3 in DNA: TGTGCCAGCGGGGAGGGGGCCTATGGCTACACCTTC.

This clonotype was observed many times. The CDR3, as DNA: TGTGCCACCAGCAGAGGCCCCTCCTACGAGCAGTACTTC. Translated, it gives CATSRGPSYEQYF. The chain combines TRBV15 with TRBJ2-7; D ambiguous. The germline gives CDR1 LNHNV, CDR2 YYDKDF (reference sequence). CDR3 size: 13 residues. The V and J ends lost 1 base and 0 bases respectively, with 4 bases between them.

This clonotype has a count of ten or more. This chain uses TRBV6-2 or TRBV6-3 with TRBJ2-7; no reliable D call. Germline V gene data show CDR1 as MNHEY and CDR2 as SVGEGT. The CDR3 consists of 15 residues. V dropped 6 bases and J dropped 6 bases, with 21 bases sitting between them. CDR3 amino acids: CASSTFLRSKGEQYF. The CDR3, as DNA: TGTGCCAGCAGCACCTTCCTTAGGAGTAAGGGCGAGCAGTACTTC.

There are many counts of this clonotype. The chain joins TRBV28 to TRBJ2-7; D ambiguous. This CDR3 is 14 amino acids long. Trimming took 3 bases from V and 3 from J, leaving 12 bases between them. In germline, CDR1 is MDHEN, CDR2 SYDVKM. CDR3 sequence (DNA): TGTGCCAGCAGTTTGCCCGGACCTCGCTACGAGCAGTACTTC. The encoded protein is CASSLPGPRYEQYF.

This clonotype was seen ten or more times. This chain connects TRBV12-3 or TRBV12-4 to TRBJ2-7; 7 positions match TRBD2. The CDR3 contains 14 residues. J was trimmed by 2 bases and V by 5 bases; bases with no gene match: 6. Written as DNA, the CDR3 is TGTGCCAGCAGTCTTTCTAGCGGCCCCTACGAGCAGTACTTC. It is translated as CASSLSSGPYEQYF.

This clonotype showed up many times. The V and J genes are TRBV28 and TRBJ1-1; 8 nucleotides match TRBD1. The CDR3 totals 14 residues. Trimming removed 5 bases from V and 8 bases from J; junction bases left unmatched: 10. Germline values: CDR1 MDHEN, CDR2 SYDVKM. As DNA, the CDR3 is TGTGCCAGCAGTATTGGACAGGGATTAACCGAAGCTTTCTTT. Encoded protein: CASSIGQGLTEAFF.

The CDR3 DNA sequence: TGCAGTGCTCGTATGGACAGGGAAGAGACCCAGTACTTC. Translating gives CSARMDREETQYF. The chain is built from TRBV20-1 and TRBJ2-5; 8 bases agree with TRBD1. Germline CDR1 is DFQATT and CDR2 is SNEGSKA (reference sequence). CDR3 length equals 13 residues. The V gene end was trimmed by 5 bases and the J gene end by 3 bases; junction bases not matched to a gene: 5.

The sample holds many counts of this clonotype. The chain couples TRBV30 to TRBJ1-1; D call uncertain. The CDR3 length is 12 residues. CDR1 and CDR2 (germline): GTSNPN, SVGIG (reference sequence). Deletions cut 2 bases from V and 9 bases from J, with 13 bases between. The CDR3 DNA sequence: TGTGCCTGGAGTTTGGAGGGATTGAAAGCTTTCTTT. Translating it yields CAWSLEGLKAFF.

This clonotype was recorded many times. The chain combines TRBV27 with TRBJ1-1, with a tentative D call TRBD1 (6 bases). This CDR3 has 14 residues. V was trimmed by 5 bases and J by 7 bases, leaving 17 bases between them. Germline CDR1 MNHEY, CDR2 SMNVEV (reference sequence). Written as DNA, the CDR3 is TGTGCCAGCAGTCCCACGGGGGGGCCCCTTGAAGCTTTCTTT. This encodes CASSPTGGPLEAFF.

This clonotype was recorded many times. The rearrangement joins TRBV19 to TRBJ2-2; 12 bases are shared with TRBD1. The CDR3 totals 18 residues. CDR1 is LNHDA, CDR2 SQIVND, per germline (reference sequence). J was trimmed by 9 bases and V by 5 bases; bases with no gene match: 16. The CDR3 protein is CASSPRFWDRGRFRELFF. CDR3 sequence (DNA): TGTGCCAGTAGTCCTCGATTCTGGGACAGGGGGCGGTTCAGGGAGCTGTTTTTT.

This clonotype showed up just a few times. The CDR3 nucleotides read TGTGCCAGCTCACCCCAGGGAGGCCTAGCGGAGACCCAGTACTTC. Translated, it gives CASSPQGGLAETQYF. V and J are TRBV18 and TRBJ2-5; D perhaps matches TRBD2 (6 bases). V lost 3 bases to trimming and J lost 5 bases, with 16 bases between them. This CDR3 is 15 amino acids long. Germline V CDR1 and CDR2: KGHSH, LQKENI.

With regard to this clonotype: An end of the junction differs from the germline gene, which may be a read error. This CDR3 reads CASSQGDKTYDQYF. CDR3 sequence (DNA): TGTGCCAGCAGCCAAGGGGACAAGACCTACGATCAGTACTTC. The rearrangement links TRBV3-1 to TRBJ2-7; tentatively, D is TRBD1 (6 bases). The CDR3 totals 14 residues. Germline V gives CDR1 LGHDT, CDR2 YNNKEL (reference sequence).

The chain carries TRBV7-8 and TRBJ2-7; 11 bases line up with TRBD1. Germline CDR1 SGHVS, CDR2 FQNEAQ. The length of the CDR3 is 15 residues. J was trimmed by 5 bases and V by 5 bases; bases with no gene match: 8. In nucleotides, the CDR3 is TGTGCCAGCAGCGCGGGGACAGGGGGGTTCCACGAGCAGTACTTC. It is translated as CASSAGTGGFHEQYF.